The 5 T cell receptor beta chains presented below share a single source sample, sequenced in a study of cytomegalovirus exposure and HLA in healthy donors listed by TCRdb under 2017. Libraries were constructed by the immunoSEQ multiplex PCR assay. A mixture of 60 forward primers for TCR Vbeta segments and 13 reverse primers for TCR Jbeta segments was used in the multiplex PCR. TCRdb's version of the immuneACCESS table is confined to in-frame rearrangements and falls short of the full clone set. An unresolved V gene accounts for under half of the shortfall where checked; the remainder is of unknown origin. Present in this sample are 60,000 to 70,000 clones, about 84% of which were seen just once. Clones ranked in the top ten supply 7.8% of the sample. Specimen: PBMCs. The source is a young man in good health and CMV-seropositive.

As DNA, the CDR3 is TGTGCCTGGAGTGTAAGCCAGGCCTATGGCTACACCTTC. Residues: CAWSVSQAYGYTF. This sequence joins TRBV30 and TRBJ1-2; D unresolved. V shed 0 bases and J shed 4 bases, with 9 bases lying between them. CDR3 length: 13 residues. The germline V gene has CDR1 GTSNPN and CDR2 SVGIG (reference sequence). Filled out from reference TRBV30 and TRBJ1-2, the complete variable domain reads SQTIHQWPATLVQPVGSPLSLECTVEGTSNPNLYWYRQAAGRGLQLLFYSVGIGQISSEVPQNLSASRPQDRQFILSSKKLLLSDSGFYLCAWSVSQAYGYTFGSGTRLTVV.

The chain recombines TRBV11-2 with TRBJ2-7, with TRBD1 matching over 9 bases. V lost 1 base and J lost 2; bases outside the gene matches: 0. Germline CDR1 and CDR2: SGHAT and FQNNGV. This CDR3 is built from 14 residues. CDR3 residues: CASSLGQGAYEQYF. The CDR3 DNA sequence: TGTGCCAGCAGCTTAGGACAGGGGGCCTACGAGCAGTACTTC.

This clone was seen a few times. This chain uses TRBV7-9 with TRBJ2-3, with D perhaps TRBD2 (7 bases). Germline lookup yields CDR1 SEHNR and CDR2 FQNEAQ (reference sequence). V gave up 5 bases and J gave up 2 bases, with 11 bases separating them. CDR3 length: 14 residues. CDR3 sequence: CASSGGGLTDTQYF. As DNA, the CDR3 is TGTGCCAGCAGCGGGGGGGGGCTCACAGATACGCAGTATTTT.

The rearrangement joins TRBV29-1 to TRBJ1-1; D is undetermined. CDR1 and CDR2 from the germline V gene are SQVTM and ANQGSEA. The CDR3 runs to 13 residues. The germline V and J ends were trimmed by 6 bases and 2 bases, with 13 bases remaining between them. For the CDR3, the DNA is TGCAGCGTCGGGAGAGCCCCAAACACTGAAGCTTTCTTT. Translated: CSVGRAPNTEAFF.

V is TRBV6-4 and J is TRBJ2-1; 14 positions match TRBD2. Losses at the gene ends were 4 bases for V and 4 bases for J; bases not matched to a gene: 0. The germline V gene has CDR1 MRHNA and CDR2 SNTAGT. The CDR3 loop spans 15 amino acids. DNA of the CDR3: TGTGCCAGCAGTGGGACTAGCGGGGGGTACAATGAGCAGTTCTTC. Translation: CASSGTSGGYNEQFF.